The 27 T cell receptor beta chains in this list originate from one sample, sequenced in a study of early T cells in non-severe SARS-CoV-2 infection. One entry per CDR3 protein, called by TCRdb with MiXCR from the 5' RACE reads. Among about 58,000 distinct CDR3 sequences listed, under 15% were seen once. Sequencing was performed on whole blood. The receptors were gathered from an adult who was a healthcare worker with PCR-confirmed SARS-CoV-2 infection or an uninfected control (not recorded which).

This clonotype was observed a few times. The rearrangement uses TRBV29-1 and TRBJ2-3; 10 bases fit TRBD2. V trimming: 3 bases; J trimming: 5 bases; junction bases outside the gene matches: 2. CDR3 length: 13 residues. Germline-derived CDR1 and CDR2 are SQVTM and ANQGSEA. CDR3 coding DNA: TGCAGCGTTGAGGAGCGGGAGGGAGATACGCAGTATTTT. Translating gives CSVEEREGDTQYF.

The chain joins TRBV20-1 to TRBJ2-3; D is ambiguous. Germline CDR1 and CDR2: DFQATT and SNEGSKA (reference sequence). This CDR3 has 15 residues. Trimming removed 4 bases from V and 0 bases from J, with 14 bases in between. The DNA for the CDR3 is TGCAGTGCTAAGCCGTTTACGGATAGCACAGATACGCAGTATTTT. It yields the protein CSAKPFTDSTDTQYF.

This chain connects TRBV27 to TRBJ2-1; 9 bases are a match to TRBD2. V lost 4 bases and J lost 9; bases outside the gene matches: 10. The germline V gene encodes CDR1 MNHEY and CDR2 SMNVEV (reference sequence). The CDR3 extends over 15 amino acids. In DNA form, the CDR3 reads TGTGCCAGCAGTTCTAGCGGGACCTTTCATGGTGAGCAGTTCTTC. Translated, it gives CASSSSGTFHGEQFF.

The chain employs TRBV27 and TRBJ1-2; TRBD1 matches at 10 bases. The CDR3 has 14 residues. Germline V gene sequence: CDR1 MNHEY, CDR2 SMNVEV (reference sequence). V gave up 6 bases and J gave up 2 bases; unmatched junction bases: 3. The CDR3 nucleotides read TGTGCCAGCAGGAAGGGACAGGGGAACTATGGCTACACCTTC. This codes for CASRKGQGNYGYTF.

This clonotype was recorded a few times. V is TRBV9 and J is TRBJ2-3; D uncertain. The ends were cut back, 3 bases at V and 4 bases at J, with 6 bases in the middle. This CDR3 has 12 amino acids. Germline values: CDR1 SGDLS, CDR2 YYNGEE. CDR3 amino acids: CASSAESDTQYF. In DNA, the CDR3 is TGTGCCAGCAGCGCTGAGTCAGATACGCAGTATTTT. Combining the CDR3 with reference TRBV9 and TRBJ2-3 gives the whole variable domain DSGVTQTPKHLITATGQRVTLRCSPRSGDLSVYWYQQSLDQGLQFLIQYYNGEERAKGNILERFSAQQFPDLHSELNLSSLELGDSALYFCASSAESDTQYFGPGTRLTVL.

This clonotype was counted only a few times. This chain uses TRBV29-1 with TRBJ2-2; 7 bases agree with TRBD2. The germline CDR1 and CDR2 sequences are SQVTM and ANQGSEA. J was trimmed by 4 bases and V by 6 bases; bases with no gene match: 2. CDR3 length: 12 amino acids. In nucleotides, the CDR3 is TGCAGCGTGGGAGGGGCCACCGGGGAGCTGTTTTTT. Its protein is CSVGGATGELFF.

This clonotype was detected only a few times. This sequence joins TRBV7-3 and TRBJ2-1; D may be TRBD2 (5 bases). This CDR3 is 14 amino acids long. V was cut by 0 bases and J by 8 bases, with 11 bases left in between. Germline CDR1 SGHTA, CDR2 FQGTGA. The CDR3 coding sequence is TGTGCCAGCAGCTTAACTGGTGGGAGTGATGAGCAGTTCTTC. Translated: CASSLTGGSDEQFF.

The table lists this clonotype with many counts. The chain couples TRBV29-1 to TRBJ2-7; D is unresolved. V was pared by 4 bases and J by 2 bases, with 15 bases between. The CDR3 is 14 amino acids. Germline CDR1 is SQVTM and CDR2 is ANQGSEA. CDR3 nucleotide sequence: TGCAGCGTTGGAGGACCAGAGCAAGCCTACGAGCAGTACTTC. Translation: CSVGGPEQAYEQYF.

This clonotype was detected a few times. The J gene is TRBJ1-5, the V gene TRBV20-1; unclear D gene. The germline V gene encodes CDR1 DFQATT and CDR2 SNEGSKA (reference sequence). V gave up 0 bases and J gave up 1 base, with 10 bases separating them. The CDR3 length is 15 residues. CDR3 nucleotides: TGCAGTGCTAGAGAAGGGTTAAGGAGCAATCAGCCCCAGCATTTT. It codes for CSAREGLRSNQPQHF.

The chain uses TRBV7-9 and TRBJ1-1, with 9 bases matching TRBD1. The CDR3 is 15 residues long. J lost 3 bases, V lost 5 bases, and 7 bases had no gene match. Germline V gene data show CDR1 as SEHNR and CDR2 as FQNEAQ (reference sequence). The CDR3 spells CASSQMTGGYTEAFF. The CDR3 DNA follows: TGTGCCAGCAGCCAAATGACAGGGGGGTACACTGAAGCTTTCTTT.

There are many counts of this clonotype. The chain uses TRBV11-2 and TRBJ1-1; D remains ambiguous. Deletions cut 5 bases from V and 8 bases from J, with 18 bases between. Per the germline V gene, CDR1 is SGHAT and CDR2 is FQNNGV. The length of the CDR3 is 14 residues. The CDR3 region is CASSRGRLDVEAFF. For the CDR3, the DNA is TGTGCCAGCAGCCGCGGGCGCCTTGATGTCGAAGCTTTCTTT.

Ten or more counts support this clonotype. The chain couples TRBV15 to TRBJ2-3, with 9 bases fitting TRBD2. The J segment lost 0 bases and the V segment lost 9 bases, leaving 4 bases of the junction unmatched. CDR1 is LNHNV, CDR2 YYDKDF, per germline (reference sequence). This CDR3 spans 14 amino acids. The CDR3 nucleotides are TGTGCCACTATCGGACTAGCGAGCACAGATACGCAGTATTTT. Encoded protein: CATIGLASTDTQYF.

This clonotype came up many times. This chain connects TRBV4-1 to TRBJ2-5; TRBD2 matches 9 bases. The CDR3 is made up of 13 amino acids. CDR1 is MGHRA, CDR2 YSYEKL, per germline. V was pared by 11 bases and J by 1 base, with 5 bases of the junction left unmatched. As DNA, the CDR3 is TGCGCCTCGGCGGGGGGGTTCCAAGAGACCCAGTACTTC. Translated: CASAGGFQETQYF.

The sample holds a few counts of this clonotype. This chain uses TRBV28 with TRBJ2-1; 8 nucleotides match TRBD2. Germline V gives CDR1 MDHEN, CDR2 SYDVKM. Trimming cost V 2 bases and J 3 bases; bases outside gene matches: 3. This CDR3 has 15 residues. The CDR3 DNA reads TGTGCCAGCAGTTTAAGCGCGGGAGGCTACAATGAGCAGTTCTTC. Amino acids: CASSLSAGGYNEQFF.

This clonotype was observed many times. This chain joins TRBV7-9 and TRBJ2-1; D is possibly TRBD2 (6 bases). The V end was cut by 11 bases, the J end by 4 bases, with 21 bases between. This CDR3 spans 15 amino acids. CDR1 and CDR2 (germline): SEHNR, FQNEAQ (reference sequence). CDR3 nucleotide sequence: TGTGCCCTCAAGGCCCGAGCGGGCCGATACAATGAGCAGTTCTTC. Amino acids: CALKARAGRYNEQFF.

This chain uses TRBV27 with TRBJ2-6; D unclear. Germline V gives CDR1 MNHEY, CDR2 SMNVEV (reference sequence). The CDR3 length is 15 residues. V was trimmed by 0 bases and J by 0 bases, leaving 3 bases between them. The CDR3 sequence is CASSLSASGANVLTF. The CDR3 DNA sequence: TGTGCCAGCAGTTTATCAGCCTCTGGGGCCAACGTCCTGACTTTC.

This chain joins TRBV7-8 and TRBJ2-3; D not resolved. Deletions cut 5 bases from V and 1 base from J, with 10 bases between. Germline loops: CDR1 SGHVS, CDR2 FQNEAQ. The CDR3 totals 14 residues. CDR3 DNA: TGTGCCAGCAGCCCGAAGGGTCGCACAGATACGCAGTATTTT. Amino acids: CASSPKGRTDTQYF.

This clonotype was detected a few times. This chain links TRBV4-2 with TRBJ2-7; weak D call: TRBD2 (5 bases). V gave up 3 bases and J gave up 0 bases, with 12 bases separating them. This CDR3 is 15 amino acids long. CDR1 and CDR2 (germline): LGHNA, YNFKEQ. The chain's CDR3 is CASSHREGYSYEQYF. The CDR3 nucleotides read TGTGCCAGCAGCCACCGAGAGGGTTACTCCTACGAGCAGTACTTC.

At least ten counts were recorded for this clonotype. The V gene is TRBV29-1, the J gene TRBJ1-2, with a weak D call TRBD1 (5 bases). V shed 3 bases and J shed 2 bases, with 13 bases lying between them. Germline values: CDR1 SQVTM, CDR2 ANQGSEA. This CDR3 is built from 14 residues. The CDR3 DNA sequence: TGCAGCGTTGACCGGGACGGGGAAAACTATGGCTACACCTTC. Amino acids: CSVDRDGENYGYTF.

The chain links TRBV24-1 to TRBJ2-3, with D possibly matching TRBD1 (7 bases). This CDR3 is built from 19 residues. Germline V lookup: CDR1 KGHDR, CDR2 SFDVKD. V was clipped by 5 bases and J by 4 bases, with 27 bases between them. The CDR3 coding sequence is TGTGCCACCAGTGCTCTACCCTCAGGGGGGAGAAGGTCGGCAGATACGCAGTATTTT. This encodes CATSALPSGGRRSADTQYF.

The V and J genes are TRBV10-3 and TRBJ2-3; D possibly corresponds to TRBD1 (5 bases). Germline lookup yields CDR1 ENHRY and CDR2 SYGVKD. The CDR3 runs 14 residues. V lost 4 bases, J lost 3 bases, and 11 bases lay in between. The CDR3: CAISAGMKTDTQYF. In nucleotides, the CDR3 is TGTGCCATCAGTGCAGGGATGAAAACAGATACGCAGTATTTT.

Many counts were recorded for this clonotype. The chain recombines TRBV2 with TRBJ2-5; D unresolved. The CDR3 is made up of 15 amino acids. V was pared by 2 bases and J by 4 bases, with 14 bases between. Germline assignment: CDR1 SNHLY and CDR2 FYNNEI. The CDR3 nucleotides are TGTGCCAGCAGTGAATTCACGCAGGACGGAGAGACCCAGTACTTC. Translation gives CASSEFTQDGETQYF.

The chain employs TRBV7-9 and TRBJ1-4; D gene uncertain. This CDR3 spans 15 amino acids. Trimming took off 5 bases at V and 0 bases at J, with 10 bases between the two ends. CDR1 SEHNR and CDR2 FQNEAQ come from the germline V gene (reference sequence). The CDR3 here is CASSPSPPTNEKLFF. The CDR3 DNA is TGTGCCAGCAGCCCCTCACCTCCAACTAATGAAAAACTGTTTTTT.

This clonotype appeared many times. The V gene is TRBV19, the J gene TRBJ1-5, with 9 bases that match TRBD1. Germline loops: CDR1 LNHDA, CDR2 SQIVND (reference sequence). This CDR3 has 16 residues. V was clipped by 5 bases and J by 0 bases; unmatched bases: 5. The DNA for the CDR3 is TGTGCCAGTAGTGTTCGGACAGGGGCTAGCAATCAGCCCCAGCATTTT. It encodes CASSVRTGASNQPQHF.

Remarks on this clonotype: A read error may explain this, as a much larger clone is one base away. This sequence joins TRBV6-2 or TRBV6-3 and TRBJ2-3; D possibly uses TRBD1 or TRBD2 (5 bases each). In germline, CDR1 is MNHEY, CDR2 SVGEGT. Deletions cut 8 bases from V and 3 bases from J, with 15 bases between. This CDR3 comprises 14 residues. The CDR3 reads CASYWGSSTDTQYF. The CDR3 coding sequence is TGTGCCAGCTACTGGGGGTCTTCAACAGATACGCAGTATTTT.

In this sample, this clonotype turned up a few times. The rearrangement links TRBV29-1 to TRBJ2-1; 11 bases fit TRBD2. The CDR3 covers 14 residues. The V gene end was trimmed by 5 bases and the J gene end by 6 bases; junction bases not matched to a gene: 6. The germline V gene encodes CDR1 SQVTM and CDR2 ANQGSEA. The CDR3 DNA reads TGCAGCGTTACCTCTAGCGGGAGGCCCAATGAGCAGTTCTTC. Amino acids: CSVTSSGRPNEQFF.

This chain links TRBV30 with TRBJ2-5, with no clear D. The V and J ends lost 0 bases and 7 bases respectively, with 6 bases between them. Germline CDR1 is GTSNPN and CDR2 is SVGIG (reference sequence). The CDR3 extends over 11 amino acids. The chain's CDR3 is CAWSVRRTQYF. The CDR3 region has the DNA TGTGCCTGGAGTGTACGGCGGACCCAGTACTTC.